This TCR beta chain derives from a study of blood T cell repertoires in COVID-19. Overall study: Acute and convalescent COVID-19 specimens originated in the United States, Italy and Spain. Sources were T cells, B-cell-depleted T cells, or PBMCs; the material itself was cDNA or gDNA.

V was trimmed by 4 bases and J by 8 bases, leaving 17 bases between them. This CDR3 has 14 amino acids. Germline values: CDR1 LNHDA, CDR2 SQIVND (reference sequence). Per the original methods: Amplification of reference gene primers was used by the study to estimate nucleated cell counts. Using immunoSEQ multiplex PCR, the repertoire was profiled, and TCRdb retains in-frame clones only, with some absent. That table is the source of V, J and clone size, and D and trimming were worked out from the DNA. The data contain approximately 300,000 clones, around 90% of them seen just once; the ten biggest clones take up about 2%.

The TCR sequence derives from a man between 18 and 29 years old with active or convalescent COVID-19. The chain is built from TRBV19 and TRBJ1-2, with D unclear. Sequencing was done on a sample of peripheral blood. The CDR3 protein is CASSKFGFAYGYTF. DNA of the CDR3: TGTGCCAGTAGTAAATTCGGGTTCGCATACGGCTACACCTTC.